A selection of T cell receptor beta chains follows, all from one sample in a study of post-analysis software for immune sequencing data. TCRdb re-analysed the PCR reads in MiXCR, keeping a single row per CDR3 protein. In the table there are roughly 540,000 distinct CDR3 sequences, under 40% of which are singletons. Sequenced: blood. The receptors were sampled from a girl between 2 and 17 years old with multiple sclerosis. Each CDR3 is given with its conserved first and last residue. D genes are given only for firm matches. Clone size is not always given. Where it is, it says once, few, many or a class for expanded clones.

v_call	j_call	clone_size	d_call	cdr3_nt	cdr3_aa
TRBV5-1	TRBJ1-5	NA	TRBD1	TGCGCCAGCAGCGCCGAGCCGGGACAGGGGAATCAGCCCCAGCATTTT	CASSAEPGQGNQPQHF
TRBV24-1	TRBJ2-3	few	TRBD2	TGTGCCACCGAGGGGACTAGCGGGGTCGCTAGCACAGATACGCAGTATTTT	CATEGTSGVASTDTQYF
TRBV20-1	TRBJ2-7	NA	TRBD1	TGCAGTGCTCCTCGGGACAGAGCCTACGAGCAGTACTTC	CSAPRDRAYEQYF
TRBV12-3/TRBV12-4	TRBJ2-7	NA	NA	TGTGCCAGCAGTCCTTTCCCCTCCGAGCAGTACTTC	CASSPFPSEQYF
TRBV5-1	TRBJ2-3	NA	TRBD1	TGCGCCAGCAGCTCGACAGGGGCCACAGATACGCAGTATTTT	CASSSTGATDTQYF
TRBV6-1	TRBJ2-7	few	TRBD2	TGTGCCAGCATCATTAGCGGGGGTGGTGAGCAGTACTTC	CASIISGGGEQYF
TRBV19	TRBJ1-1	NA	NA	TGTGCCAGTAGTATAGCCAGAAACACTGAAGCTTTCTTT	CASSIARNTEAFF
TRBV13	TRBJ2-1	few	TRBD2	TGTGCCAGCAGCGCAACGGGGCTAGCGGAATACAATGAGCAGTTCTTC	CASSATGLAEYNEQFF
TRBV7-9	TRBJ1-1	NA	TRBD1	TGTGCCAGCAACGACAGGGCCCTGAACACTGAAGCTTTCTTT	CASNDRALNTEAFF
TRBV7-2	TRBJ2-5	many	TRBD2	TGTGCCAGCAGCCCTCTGATAGAAGCGGGGGCCGGAGAGACCCAGTACTTC	CASSPLIEAGAGETQYF
TRBV24-1	TRBJ1-2	NA	NA	TGTGCCACCAGTGGCTCGGACGGCTATGGCTACACCTTC	CATSGSDGYGYTF